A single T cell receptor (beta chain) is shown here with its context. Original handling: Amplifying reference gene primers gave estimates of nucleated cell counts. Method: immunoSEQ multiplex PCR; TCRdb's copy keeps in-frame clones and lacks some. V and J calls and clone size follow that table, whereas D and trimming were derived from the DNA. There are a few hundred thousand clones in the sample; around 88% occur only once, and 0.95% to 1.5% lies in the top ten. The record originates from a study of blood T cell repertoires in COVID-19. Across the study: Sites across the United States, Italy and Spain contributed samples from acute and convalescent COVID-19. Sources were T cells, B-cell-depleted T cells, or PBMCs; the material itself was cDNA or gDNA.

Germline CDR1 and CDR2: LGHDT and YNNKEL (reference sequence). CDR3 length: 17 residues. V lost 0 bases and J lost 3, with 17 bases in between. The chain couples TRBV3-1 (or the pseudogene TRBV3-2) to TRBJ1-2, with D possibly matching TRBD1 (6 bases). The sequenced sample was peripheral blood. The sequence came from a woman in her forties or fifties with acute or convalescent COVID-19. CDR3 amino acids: CASSQDAGDNVDYGYTF. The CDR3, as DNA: TGTGCCAGCAGCCAAGATGCTGGGGACAATGTGGACTATGGCTACACCTTC.